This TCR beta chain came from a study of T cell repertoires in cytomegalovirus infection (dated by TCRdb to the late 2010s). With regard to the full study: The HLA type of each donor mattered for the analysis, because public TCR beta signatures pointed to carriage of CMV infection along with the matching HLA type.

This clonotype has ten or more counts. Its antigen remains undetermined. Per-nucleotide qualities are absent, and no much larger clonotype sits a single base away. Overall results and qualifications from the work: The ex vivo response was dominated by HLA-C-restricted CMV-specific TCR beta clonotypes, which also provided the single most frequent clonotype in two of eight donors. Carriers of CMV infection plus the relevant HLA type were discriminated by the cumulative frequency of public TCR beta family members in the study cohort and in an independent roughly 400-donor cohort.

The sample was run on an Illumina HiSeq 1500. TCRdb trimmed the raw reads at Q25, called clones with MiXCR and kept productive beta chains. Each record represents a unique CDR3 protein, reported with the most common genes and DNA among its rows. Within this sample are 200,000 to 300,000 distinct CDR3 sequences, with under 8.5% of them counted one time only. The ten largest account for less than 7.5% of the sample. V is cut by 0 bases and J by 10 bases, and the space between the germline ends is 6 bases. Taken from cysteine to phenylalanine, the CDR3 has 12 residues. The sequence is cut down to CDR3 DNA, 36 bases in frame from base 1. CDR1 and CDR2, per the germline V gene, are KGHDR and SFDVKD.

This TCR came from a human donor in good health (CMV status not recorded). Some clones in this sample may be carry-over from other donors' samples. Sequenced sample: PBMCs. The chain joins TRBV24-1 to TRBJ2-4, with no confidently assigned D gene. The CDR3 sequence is CATSDLQIIQYF. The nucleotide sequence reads TGTGCCACCAGTGATTTGCAGATTATTCAGTACTTC.